The rows below give T cell receptor beta chains drawn from one sample of a study of blood T cell repertoires in COVID-19. Sequencing used immunoSEQ multiplex PCR; TCRdb keeps in-frame clones, though not all of them. Here the sample spans approximately 310,000 clones, about nine tenths being singletons. Material for sequencing was PBMCs or T cells enriched from blood (not recorded which). The origin of the receptors is a man aged 60 to 69 who had recovered from COVID-19. The CDR3 runs from the conserved cysteine through the conserved F or W. The D gene is left open where the match is weak. The listing skips clone size in some rows; elsewhere it reads once, few, many or a size class.

NA	NA	TRBV7-2	TRBJ2-7	CASSLGASEQYF	TGTGCCAGCAGCTTGGGGGCGAGCGAGCAGTACTTC
TRBD1	once	TRBV5-6	TRBJ1-2	CASSAGTALGYTF	TGTGCCAGCAGCGCAGGGACAGCCTTAGGCTACACCTTC
NA	NA	TRBV5-1	TRBJ1-2	CASSLGSTGTSYGYTF	TGCGCCAGCAGCTTGGGGAGTACAGGGACCTCCTATGGCTACACCTTC
TRBD2	once	TRBV28	TRBJ2-1	CASSLGSSGLSDEQFF	TGTGCCAGCAGTTTGGGATCTAGCGGCCTGAGTGATGAGCAGTTCTTC
TRBD1	NA	TRBV2	TRBJ1-4	CASQGAGNEKLFF	TGTGCCAGCCAGGGGGCTGGTAATGAAAAACTGTTTTTT
NA	NA	TRBV24-1	TRBJ2-4	CATSDLRGIQYF	TGTGCCACCAGTGATTTGAGGGGTATTCAGTACTTC
TRBD1	NA	TRBV19	TRBJ2-7	CASSSRTGSYEQYF	TGTGCCAGTAGTAGTCGGACAGGCTCCTACGAGCAGTACTTC
NA	NA	TRBV5-4	TRBJ2-7	CASSFITSSYEQYF	TGTGCCAGCAGCTTTATTACTAGTTCTTACGAGCAGTACTTC
TRBD2	NA	TRBV14	TRBJ2-1	CASSPPLAGVYEQFF	TGTGCCAGCAGCCCTCCACTAGCGGGAGTTTATGAGCAGTTCTTC
NA	few	TRBV18	TRBJ2-5	CASSQTRQKQETQYF	TGTGCCAGCTCACAAACAAGACAGAAACAAGAGACCCAGTACTTC
TRBD1	NA	TRBV28	TRBJ1-1	CASSGWDRMNTEAFF	TGTGCCAGCAGCGGCTGGGACAGGATGAACACTGAAGCTTTCTTT
TRBD1	NA	TRBV7-3	TRBJ2-5	CASSTQGQETQYF	TGTGCCAGCAGCACACAGGGGCAAGAGACCCAGTACTTC
TRBD2	once	TRBV27	TRBJ2-1	CASGPQLAGERNEQFF	TGTGCCAGCGGCCCCCAACTAGCGGGAGAGAGAAATGAGCAGTTCTTC
TRBD2	NA	TRBV28	TRBJ2-7	CASNRPGLVTYEQYF	TGTGCCAGCAACAGACCGGGACTAGTAACTTACGAGCAGTACTTC